These 21 T cell receptor beta chains originate from one sample sequenced in a study of cytomegalovirus exposure and HLA in healthy donors. Primers included in the PCR were 60 Vbeta and 13 Jbeta primers. TCRdb's table, derived via immunoSEQ multiplex PCR, lists solely in-frame clones and lacks some. This sample has hundreds of thousands of clones, with around four fifths found just once. Specimen: PBMCs. These receptors were obtained from a male donor in good health and CMV-seronegative.

In the case of this clone: Other DNA sequences in the sample encode the same CDR3. The gene calls are TRBV7-9 and TRBJ1-4; 9 positions agree with TRBD1. The CDR3 extends over 14 amino acids. In germline, CDR1 is SEHNR, CDR2 FQNEAQ (reference sequence). V shed 3 bases and J 6 bases; nucleotides not matched to a gene: 2. CDR3 in DNA: TGTGCCAGCAGCTTGGGACAGGGCTATGAAAAACTGTTTTTT. The encoded protein is CASSLGQGYEKLFF.

The chain carries TRBV6-5 and TRBJ2-7; 9 bases fit TRBD1. The length of the CDR3 is 14 residues. Trimming cost V 5 bases and J 3 bases; bases outside gene matches: 5. Germline loops: CDR1 MNHEY, CDR2 SVGAGI. CDR3 protein: CASSPGTGYYEQYF. The DNA of the CDR3 is TGTGCCAGCAGTCCCGGGACAGGGTACTACGAGCAGTACTTC.

The gene calls are TRBV7-3 and TRBJ2-2; tentatively, D is TRBD2 (5 bases). CDR1 and CDR2 from the germline V gene are SGHTA and FQGTGA. V lost 2 bases to trimming and J lost 7 bases, with 8 bases between them. This CDR3 is built from 13 residues. Here the CDR3 reads CASSLEGIGELFF. The CDR3 nucleotides are TGTGCCAGCAGCTTAGAGGGAATCGGGGAGCTGTTTTTT.

The CDR3 reads CASSEVAGESLSTDTQYF. The DNA for the CDR3 is TGTGCCAGCAGTGAAGTAGCGGGAGAGAGTCTTAGCACAGATACGCAGTATTTT. The V call is TRBV6-1, the J call TRBJ2-3; the match to TRBD2 covers 9 bases. This CDR3 region has 18 residues. CDR1 MNHNS and CDR2 SASEGT come from the germline V gene. V lost 1 base, J lost 0 bases, and 8 bases stayed unmatched.

The J gene is TRBJ1-1, the V gene TRBV11-2, with TRBD1 as a possible D gene (5 bases). CDR3 length: 13 residues. Per the germline V gene, CDR1 is SGHAT and CDR2 is FQNNGV. Trimming removed 5 bases at V and 0 bases at J, with 7 bases between. The CDR3 region is CASSPTVNTEAFF. CDR3 sequence (DNA): TGTGCCAGCAGCCCGACAGTGAACACTGAAGCTTTCTTT.

The chain is built from TRBV19 and TRBJ2-7, with D possibly matching TRBD2 (6 bases). Germline CDR1 LNHDA, CDR2 SQIVND (reference sequence). The CDR3 length is 15 residues. Trimming took 4 bases from V and 6 from J, leaving 19 bases between them. CDR3 protein: CASSTGLMNPSEQYF. CDR3 bases: TGTGCCAGTAGTACGGGACTTATGAATCCGTCCGAGCAGTACTTC.

The rearrangement uses TRBV7-9 and TRBJ2-7; D not resolved. V dropped 1 base and J dropped 3 bases, with 7 bases sitting between them. Germline-derived CDR1 and CDR2 are SEHNR and FQNEAQ (reference sequence). The CDR3 has 13 amino acids. CDR3: CASSLGLDYEQYF. The CDR3 coding sequence is TGTGCCAGCAGCTTAGGCCTAGACTACGAGCAGTACTTC.

The J gene is TRBJ1-1, the V gene TRBV7-8; possibly TRBD1 for D (5 bases). In germline, CDR1 is SGHVS, CDR2 FQNEAQ. V shed 0 bases and J shed 0 bases, with 14 bases lying between them. This CDR3 contains 17 residues. The DNA for the CDR3 is TGTGCCAGCAGCTTAGCTAGGACACTAACAATGAACACTGAAGCTTTCTTT. Its translation is CASSLARTLTMNTEAFF.

V is TRBV4-1 and J is TRBJ2-7; TRBD1 agrees at 8 bases. J gave up 4 bases and V 0 bases, and 11 bases lay outside the gene matches. Germline-derived CDR1 and CDR2 are MGHRA and YSYEKL. The CDR3 is 17 residues long. CDR3 loop: CASSQDPVAGGSYEQYF. In DNA, the CDR3 is TGCGCCAGCAGCCAAGACCCCGTTGCAGGGGGCTCTTACGAGCAGTACTTC.

The chain joins TRBV27 to TRBJ2-2; TRBD1 matches 9 bases. With V trimmed by 5 bases and J by 0 bases, 7 bases remained unmatched. Germline assignment: CDR1 MNHEY and CDR2 SMNVEV (reference sequence). The CDR3 extends over 17 amino acids. The CDR3 sequence is CASSKFGQGSNTGELFF. The CDR3 DNA reads as TGTGCCAGCAGTAAGTTCGGACAGGGGTCGAACACCGGGGAGCTGTTTTTT.

The chain employs TRBV30 and TRBJ2-7, with TRBD1 matching 10 bases. J lost 2 bases, V lost 3 bases, and 4 bases had no gene match. The CDR3 contains 14 residues. The V gene's germline CDR1 is GTSNPN and CDR2 SVGIG (reference sequence). The CDR3 DNA sequence: TGTGCCTGGAGCTCTGGGACAGGGGCCTACGAGCAGTACTTC. This gives the protein CAWSSGTGAYEQYF.

The V call is TRBV27, the J call TRBJ1-2; 7 bases line up with TRBD1. Unmatched junction bases numbered 14, after V lost 5 bases and J lost 8 bases. Germline V gives CDR1 MNHEY, CDR2 SMNVEV (reference sequence). The CDR3 loop spans 15 amino acids. This chain's CDR3 is CASSPGPTGLSGYTF. CDR3 DNA sequence: TGTGCCAGCAGTCCCGGGCCGACAGGGCTGAGCGGCTACACCTTC.

This chain links TRBV5-4 with TRBJ2-5; D is perhaps TRBD1 (6 bases). Trimming cost V 0 bases and J 3 bases, with 12 bases left between them. Per the germline V gene, CDR1 is SGHNT and CDR2 is YYREEE (reference sequence). CDR3 length: 15 amino acids. CDR3 sequence (DNA): TGTGCCAGCAGCTTGGGGGCAGGGGCTAAAGAGACCCAGTACTTC. Translation: CASSLGAGAKETQYF. Supplemented by reference TRBV5-4 and TRBJ2-5, the full variable domain reads ETGVTQSPTHLIKTRGQQVTLRCSSQSGHNTVSWYQQALGQGPQFIFQYYREEENGRGNFPPRFSGLQFPNYSSELNVNALELDDSALYLCASSLGAGAKETQYFGPGTRLLVL.

This clone ranks as medium-sized (0.01 to 0.1%). This CDR3 is CASSNQGGNTEAFF. The CDR3 nucleotides are TGTGCCAGTAGTAACCAGGGCGGGAACACTGAAGCTTTCTTT. The rearrangement links TRBV19 to TRBJ1-1; TRBD1 is a possible D gene (5 bases). The germline V and J ends were trimmed by 4 bases and 1 base, with 10 bases remaining between them. The germline V gene has CDR1 LNHDA and CDR2 SQIVND (reference sequence). This CDR3 has 14 residues.

This clone has a handful of counts. The gene calls are TRBV28 and TRBJ2-3; D gene unclear. From germline, CDR1 is MDHEN and CDR2 SYDVKM. The CDR3 runs 11 residues. V dropped 4 bases and J dropped 5 bases, with 4 bases sitting between them. The CDR3 sequence is CASSSLDTQYF. The CDR3 nucleotides read TGTGCCAGCAGTTCTTTAGATACGCAGTATTTT. The variable domain in full, with the rest retrieved from reference TRBV28 and TRBJ2-3, is DVKVTQSSRYLVKRTGEKVFLECVQDMDHENMFWYRQDPGLGLRLIYFSYDVKMKEKGDIPEGYSVSREKKERFSLILESASTNQTSMYLCASSSLDTQYFGPGTRLTVL.

This chain links TRBV5-1 with TRBJ1-2; 7 bases match TRBD1. This CDR3 contains 16 residues. Germline V gives CDR1 SGHRS, CDR2 YFSETQ. With V trimmed by 4 bases and J by 5 bases, 14 bases remained unmatched. In nucleotides, the CDR3 is TGCGCCAGCAGCCAAGACAGGGTCGGCCGGCCTTATGGCTACACCTTC. This gives the protein CASSQDRVGRPYGYTF.

The chain joins TRBV7-3 to TRBJ2-1; D is perhaps TRBD2 (5 bases). The CDR3 spans 16 residues. The germline V gene encodes CDR1 SGHTA and CDR2 FQGTGA. Deletions cut 1 base from V and 6 bases from J, with 16 bases between. As DNA, the CDR3 is TGTGCCAGCAGCTTAATATTTTCAGCTAGCCCCAATGAGCAGTTCTTC. It yields the protein CASSLIFSASPNEQFF.

The chain combines TRBV19 with TRBJ1-5, with a weak D call TRBD1 (5 bases). The germline V and J ends were trimmed by 3 bases and 7 bases, with 7 bases remaining between them. The CDR3 runs 12 residues. Per germline, CDR1 LNHDA and CDR2 SQIVND (reference sequence). This CDR3 is CASSIGGQPQHF. For the CDR3, the DNA is TGTGCCAGTAGTATCGGGGGACAGCCCCAGCATTTT.

This chain links TRBV5-1 with TRBJ1-3, with unresolved D. This CDR3 is built from 17 residues. Germline V CDR1 and CDR2: SGHRS, YFSETQ. Between the trimmed V and J ends, which lost 10 bases and 0 bases, there was a span of 23 bases. The CDR3 DNA follows: TGCGCCTGCCATACGGGGAGAGGCGGTGACTCTGGAAACACCATATATTTT. Its translation is CACHTGRGGDSGNTIYF.

This rearrangement joins TRBV9 to TRBJ2-5; TRBD1 agrees at 7 bases. With 2 bases clipped from V and 5 bases from J, the junction kept 6 bases outside the gene matches. Germline V gene lookup returns CDR1 SGDLS and CDR2 YYNGEE. CDR3 length equals 14 residues. CDR3 in amino acids: CASSVDIQGETQYF. Here the CDR3 DNA reads TGTGCCAGCAGCGTTGATATACAGGGGGAGACCCAGTACTTC.

This sequence joins TRBV4-1 and TRBJ1-2, with 9 bases fitting TRBD1. The CDR3 spans 15 residues. With 2 bases clipped from V and 4 bases from J, the junction kept 5 bases outside the gene matches. The germline CDR1 and CDR2 sequences are MGHRA and YSYEKL. The CDR3 DNA sequence: TGCGCCAGCAGCCAAACAGGGGGCGCGGGCTATGGCTACACCTTC. Translating it yields CASSQTGGAGYGYTF.